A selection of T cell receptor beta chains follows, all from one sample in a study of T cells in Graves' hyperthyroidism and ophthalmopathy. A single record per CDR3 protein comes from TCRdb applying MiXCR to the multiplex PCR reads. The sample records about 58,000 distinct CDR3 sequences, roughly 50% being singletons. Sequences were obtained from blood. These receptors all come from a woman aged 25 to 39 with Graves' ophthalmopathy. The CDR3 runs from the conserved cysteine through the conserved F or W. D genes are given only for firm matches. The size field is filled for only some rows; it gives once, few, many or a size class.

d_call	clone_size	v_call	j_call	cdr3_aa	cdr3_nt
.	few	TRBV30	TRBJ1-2	CAWSVTQRRYGYTF	TGTGCCTGGAGTGTGACACAGAGGAGGTATGGCTACACCTTC
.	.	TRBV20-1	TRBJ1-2	CSARESGANGYTF	TGCAGTGCTAGAGAATCAGGGGCCAATGGCTACACCTTC
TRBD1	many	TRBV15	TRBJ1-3	CATSRGPQGASGNTIYF	TGTGCCACCAGCAGAGGACCCCAGGGGGCATCTGGAAACACCATATATTTT
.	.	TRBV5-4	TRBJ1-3	CASYPVGTDSPRGNTIYF	TGTGCCAGCTACCCGGTGGGGACGGACTCGCCCAGGGGAAACACCATATATTTT
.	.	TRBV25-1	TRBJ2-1	CASSEAGPEQFF	TGTGCAAGCAGCGAGGCCGGGCCTGAGCAGTTCTTC
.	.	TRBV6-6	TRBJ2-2	CASRTTLLPTKNTGELFF	TGTGCCAGCAGAACGACTTTACTACCTACTAAGAACACCGGGGAGCTGTTTTTT
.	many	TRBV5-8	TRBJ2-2	CASSYTNTGELFF	TGTGCCAGCAGCTACACGAACACCGGGGAGCTGTTTTTT
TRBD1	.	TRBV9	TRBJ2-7	CASSVGPGQASIPYEQYF	TGTGCCAGCAGCGTAGGCCCGGGACAGGCCTCAATTCCCTACGAGCAGTACTTC
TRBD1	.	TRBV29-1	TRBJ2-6	CSVVGTAKLTSGANVLTF	TGCAGCGTTGTTGGGACAGCCAAACTCACCTCTGGGGCCAACGTCCTGACTTTC
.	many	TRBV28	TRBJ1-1	CASSRFTEAFF	TGTGCCAGCAGTCGGTTCACTGAAGCTTTCTTT
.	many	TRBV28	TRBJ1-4	CASSWTATNEKLFF	TGTGCCAGCAGTTGGACAGCAACTAATGAAAAACTGTTTTTT
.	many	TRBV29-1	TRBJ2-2	CSVDAPGRSTGELFF	TGCAGCGTTGATGCGCCAGGGAGGAGCACCGGGGAGCTGTTTTTT
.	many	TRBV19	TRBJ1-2	CASSIGERTYGYTF	TGTGCCAGTAGTATAGGAGAGCGAACCTATGGCTACACCTTC
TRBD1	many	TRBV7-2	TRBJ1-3	CASSLTGGSGNTIYF	TGTGCCAGCAGCTTAACAGGGGGCTCAGGAAACACCATATATTTT
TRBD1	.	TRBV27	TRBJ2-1	CASRRDRRSYNEQFF	TGTGCCAGCAGGCGGGACAGGCGATCCTACAATGAGCAGTTCTTC
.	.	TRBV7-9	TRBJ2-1	CASSLEGLDHNEQFF	TGTGCCAGCAGCTTAGAGGGGCTTGACCACAATGAGCAGTTCTTC
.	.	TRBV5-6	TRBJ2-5	CASSLAAGWEQETQYF	TGTGCCAGCAGCTTGGCTGCGGGGTGGGAGCAAGAGACCCAGTACTTC
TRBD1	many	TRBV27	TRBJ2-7	CASSLLSGTGAYEQYF	TGTGCCAGCAGTTTACTTTCAGGGACAGGAGCCTACGAGCAGTACTTC
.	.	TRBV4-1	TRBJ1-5	CASSQVLVLGQPQHF	TGCGCCAGCAGCCAAGTTCTTGTACTGGGGCAGCCCCAGCATTTT
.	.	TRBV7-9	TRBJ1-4	CASSWAREKLFF	TGTGCCAGCAGCTGGGCGAGGGAAAAACTGTTTTTT
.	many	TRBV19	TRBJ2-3	CASSIGGGTDTQYF	TGTGCCAGTAGTATAGGAGGGGGCACAGATACGCAGTATTTT
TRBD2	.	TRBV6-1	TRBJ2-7	CASEGLAGGAEQYF	TGTGCCAGCGAGGGACTAGCGGGAGGGGCCGAGCAGTACTTC
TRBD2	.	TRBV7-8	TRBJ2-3	CASSLLAGGPDTQYF	TGTGCCAGCAGCTTACTAGCGGGAGGCCCAGATACGCAGTATTTT